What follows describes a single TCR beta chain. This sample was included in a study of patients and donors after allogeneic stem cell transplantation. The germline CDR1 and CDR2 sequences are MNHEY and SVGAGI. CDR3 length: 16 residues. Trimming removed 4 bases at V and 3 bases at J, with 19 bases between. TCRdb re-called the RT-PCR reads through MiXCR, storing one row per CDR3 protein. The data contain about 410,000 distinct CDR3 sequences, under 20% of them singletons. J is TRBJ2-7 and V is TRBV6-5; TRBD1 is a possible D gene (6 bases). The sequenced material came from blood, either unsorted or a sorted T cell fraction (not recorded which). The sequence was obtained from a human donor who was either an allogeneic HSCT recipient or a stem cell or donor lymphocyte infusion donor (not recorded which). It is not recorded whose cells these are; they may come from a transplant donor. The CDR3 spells CASSSQGTPTVYEQYF. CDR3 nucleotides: TGTGCCAGCAGTTCGCAGGGGACACCGACGGTCTACGAGCAGTACTTC.